There are a few counts of the clone carrying this T cell receptor beta chain. For the second PCR, which ran for roughly 6 to 12 cycles, a sample-barcoded 5' primer and a J-beta primer mix were used. All samples gave at least 2.5 million CDR3-containing paired-end reads. TCRdb itself ran the 5' RACE reads through MiXCR, one entry per CDR3 protein. The data hold more than 800,000 distinct CDR3 sequences, with 45% observed a single time. The source of the sample is a study of blood T cells in healthy people across ages. Study-wide context: About one barcoded beta molecule was captured per two T cells (by template switching).

The CDR3 has 15 amino acids. The V and J ends lost 1 base and 1 base respectively, with 12 bases between them. CDR1 is DFQATT, CDR2 SNEGSKA, per germline (reference sequence). The receptor comes from a woman aged 60 to 75 in good health. Sequencing used blood. The chain combines TRBV20-1 with TRBJ2-3; D is unresolved. The CDR3 DNA sequence: TGCAGTGCTAGAGGCGGCGGAACCCGCACAGATACGCAGTATTTT. Encoded protein: CSARGGGTRTDTQYF.